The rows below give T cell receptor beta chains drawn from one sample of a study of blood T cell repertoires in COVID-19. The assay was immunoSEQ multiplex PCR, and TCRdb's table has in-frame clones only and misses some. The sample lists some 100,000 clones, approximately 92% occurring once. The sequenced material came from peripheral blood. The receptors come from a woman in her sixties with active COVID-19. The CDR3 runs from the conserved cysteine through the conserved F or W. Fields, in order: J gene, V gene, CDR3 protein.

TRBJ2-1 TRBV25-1 CASQAGGPYNEQFF
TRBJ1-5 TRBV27 CASSRSGGSNQPQHF
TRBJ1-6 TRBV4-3 CASSQEGTGTSPLHF
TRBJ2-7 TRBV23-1 CASSQFDSGNGYEQYF
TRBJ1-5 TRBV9 CASSVDWAGQPQHF
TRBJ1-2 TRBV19 CASSTSSGGNYGYTF
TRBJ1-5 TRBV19 CASSTGQSSPQHF
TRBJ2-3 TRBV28 CASTGNTDTQYF
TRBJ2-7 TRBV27 CASSLWGPLAGRHTNEQYF
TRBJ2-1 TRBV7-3 CASSRSGREDEQFF
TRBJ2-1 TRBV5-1 CASSLGSFYNEQFF
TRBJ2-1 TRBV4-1 CASSQATGGSYNEQFF
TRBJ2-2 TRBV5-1 CASSMTSGSVTGELFF
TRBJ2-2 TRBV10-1 CASTGQENTGELFF
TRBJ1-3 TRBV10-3 CATTKERGSGNTIYF
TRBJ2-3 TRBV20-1 CSASHSYTDTQYF
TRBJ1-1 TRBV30 CAWSIPPGDRGTEAFF
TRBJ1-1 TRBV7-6 CASSLAPGQGEEAFF
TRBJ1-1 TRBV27 CASSLSPDRGLVEAFF
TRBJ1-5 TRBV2 CASSGLGGNSNQPQHF
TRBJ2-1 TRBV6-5 CASGPLNEQFF
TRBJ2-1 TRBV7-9 CASSLAGGRTYNEQFF
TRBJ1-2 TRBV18 CASSPPGTGGDYGYTF
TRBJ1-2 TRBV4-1 CASSQETAVLYYGYTF
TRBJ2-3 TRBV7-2 CASSLAASGRRADTQYF
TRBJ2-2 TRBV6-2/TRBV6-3 CASSRQGRTGELFF
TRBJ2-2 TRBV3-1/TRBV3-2 CASSQDRVAGGPGGELFF
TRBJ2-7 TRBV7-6 CASSLDAMTYEQYF
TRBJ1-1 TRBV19 CASTLGRDRGPAEAFF
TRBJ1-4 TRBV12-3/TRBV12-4 CASSRQGSEKLFF
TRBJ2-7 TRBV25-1 CASRQGANYEQYF
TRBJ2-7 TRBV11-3 CASSLTGVSYEQYF
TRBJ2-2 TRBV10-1 CASSESYGGSSGTGELFF
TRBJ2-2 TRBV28 CASSLPGLALNTGELFF
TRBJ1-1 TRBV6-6 CASRPGTGGYTEAFF
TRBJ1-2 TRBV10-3 CAISEGGANYGYTF
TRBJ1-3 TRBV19 CASSIGDRVTSGNTIYF
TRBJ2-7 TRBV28 CASSWGLVPEQYF
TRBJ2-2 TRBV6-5 CASSSPRGGTGELFF
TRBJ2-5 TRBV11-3 CASSRGQTETQYF
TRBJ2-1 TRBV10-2 CASSELAGYNGQFF
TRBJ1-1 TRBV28 CASSFHGGSAEAFF
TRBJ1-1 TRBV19 CASSEPTGRGNTEAFF
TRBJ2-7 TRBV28 CASSFSGGYEQYF
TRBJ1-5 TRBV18 CASSPSSSNQPQHF
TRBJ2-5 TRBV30 CAWSESRGTQYF
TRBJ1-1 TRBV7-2 CASRFGDYTEAFF
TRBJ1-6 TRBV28 CASSRILTGHNSPLHF
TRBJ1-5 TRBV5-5 CASSLEGVGNQPQHF
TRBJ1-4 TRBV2 CASSQRGSTNEKLFF
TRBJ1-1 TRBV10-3 CAISESNSGADTEAFF
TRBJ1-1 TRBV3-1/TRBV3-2 CASSQLRGNTEAFF
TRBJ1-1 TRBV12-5 CASGKGVNTEAFF
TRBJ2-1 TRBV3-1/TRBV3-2 CASSQTSGRAWNNEQFF
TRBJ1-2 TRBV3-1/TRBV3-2 CASSQGGRANYGYTF